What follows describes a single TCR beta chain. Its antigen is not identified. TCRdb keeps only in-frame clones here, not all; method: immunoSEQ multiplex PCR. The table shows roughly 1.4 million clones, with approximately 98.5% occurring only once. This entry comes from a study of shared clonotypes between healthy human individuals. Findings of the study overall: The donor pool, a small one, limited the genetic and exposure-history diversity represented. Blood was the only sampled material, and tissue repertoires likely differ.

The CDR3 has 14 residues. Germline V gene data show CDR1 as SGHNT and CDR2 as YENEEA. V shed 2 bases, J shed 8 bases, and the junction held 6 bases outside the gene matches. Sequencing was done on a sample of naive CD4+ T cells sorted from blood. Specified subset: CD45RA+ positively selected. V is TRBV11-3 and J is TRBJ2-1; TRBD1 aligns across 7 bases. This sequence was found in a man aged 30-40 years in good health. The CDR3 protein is CASSLRTGGDEQFF. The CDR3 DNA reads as TGTGCCAGCAGCTTAAGGACAGGTGGGGATGAGCAGTTCTTC.